A single sample gave rise to the 10 T cell receptor beta chains below, sequenced in a study of T cells in pancreatic ductal adenocarcinoma. Surgery without prior neoadjuvant therapy was the treatment of the selected pancreatic ductal adenocarcinoma patients. Measured with immunoSEQ multiplex PCR; TCRdb has only the in-frame clones, and not every one. The sample has around 4,600 clones, about 64% seen once. The sample consisted of pancreatic tumor tissue. Receptors originate from a human donor with pancreatic ductal adenocarcinoma.

The chain recombines TRBV5-1 with TRBJ2-5; the match to TRBD2 covers 8 bases. This CDR3 contains 15 residues. J was trimmed by 5 bases and V by 4 bases; bases with no gene match: 10. Per germline, CDR1 SGHRS and CDR2 YFSETQ. The CDR3 here is CASSLQDPGGETQYF. As DNA, the CDR3 is TGCGCCAGCAGCCTTCAAGATCCGGGGGGGGAGACCCAGTACTTC.

In its sample, this clone ranks as medium-sized. The rearrangement joins TRBV9 to TRBJ2-1; D call uncertain. This CDR3 comprises 13 residues. The V end lost 4 bases, the J end lost 4 bases, and 9 bases lay between the germline ends. Germline loops: CDR1 SGDLS, CDR2 YYNGEE. CDR3: CASSQDAYNEQFF. CDR3 DNA sequence: TGTGCCAGCAGCCAGGACGCATACAATGAGCAGTTCTTC. The full variable domain, in which reference TRBV9 and TRBJ2-1 provide the parts outside the CDR3, is DSGVTQTPKHLITATGQRVTLRCSPRSGDLSVYWYQQSLDQGLQFLIQYYNGEERAKGNILERFSAQQFPDLHSELNLSSLELGDSALYFCASSQDAYNEQFFGPGTRLTVL.

This clone was detected a few times. The chain carries TRBV9 and TRBJ2-3, with TRBD2 identical over 8 bases. V lost 5 bases and J lost 2; bases outside the gene matches: 7. Germline CDR1 SGDLS, CDR2 YYNGEE. This CDR3 is 15 amino acids long. CDR3 sequence (DNA): TGTGCCAGCAGGGACGTGACTAGCGACACAGATACGCAGTATTTT. Amino acids: CASRDVTSDTDTQYF.

The chain carries TRBV9 and TRBJ2-3; a weak D match, TRBD2 (5 bases). The V end was cut by 4 bases, the J end by 0 bases, with 6 bases between. This CDR3 spans 13 amino acids. Germline CDR1 SGDLS, CDR2 YYNGEE. CDR3 loop: CASSSGSTDTQYF. As DNA, the CDR3 is TGTGCCAGCAGCTCGGGGAGCACAGATACGCAGTATTTT.

The CDR3 region is CASSPNILTGVKGYTF. The CDR3 coding sequence is TGTGCCAGCTCACCAAACATTCTCACAGGGGTGAAGGGCTACACCTTC. The J gene is TRBJ1-2, the V gene TRBV18, with TRBD1 identical over 7 bases. The CDR3 has 16 residues. Trimming at V came to 2 bases and at J to 8 bases, leaving 14 bases not matched to a gene. The V gene's germline CDR1 is KGHSH and CDR2 LQKENI.

This clone was observed once. This chain joins TRBV5-5 and TRBJ2-7; perhaps TRBD2 as D (6 bases). From germline, CDR1 is SGHKS and CDR2 YYEKEE (reference sequence). The CDR3 runs 14 residues. Trimming removed 0 bases from V and 4 bases from J, with 11 bases in between. The CDR3 spells CASSLGGVGYEQYF. The CDR3 bases are TGTGCCAGCAGCTTGGGCGGGGTCGGGTACGAGCAGTACTTC. Full variable domain (rest looked up from reference TRBV5-5 and TRBJ2-7): DAGVTQSPTHLIKTRGQQVTLRCSPISGHKSVSWYQQVLGQGPQFIFQYYEKEERGRGNFPDRFSARQFPNYSSELNVNALLLGDSALYLCASSLGGVGYEQYFGPGTRLTVT.

The chain carries TRBV6-6 and TRBJ2-7; D remains unclear. Deletions cut 5 bases from V and 0 bases from J, with 8 bases between. The germline V gene has CDR1 MNHNY and CDR2 SVGAGI (reference sequence). The CDR3 is 13 residues long. CDR3 residues: CASSPGYSYEQYF. CDR3 nucleotide sequence: TGTGCCAGCAGTCCAGGTTACTCCTACGAGCAGTACTTC.

V is TRBV11-3 and J is TRBJ2-6; D uncertain. Between the trimmed V and J ends, which lost 0 bases and 4 bases, there was a span of 7 bases. The germline V gene has CDR1 SGHNT and CDR2 YENEEA. There are 15 residues in the CDR3. In DNA form, the CDR3 reads TGTGCCAGCAGCTTAGACGGGTTCGGGGCCAACGTCCTGACTTTC. Amino acids: CASSLDGFGANVLTF.

This clone is large. The chain uses TRBV4-3 and TRBJ2-3, with 11 nucleotides matching TRBD2. The CDR3 covers 15 residues. Germline CDR1 reads LGHNA; CDR2 reads YSLEER. Trimming cost V 1 base and J 6 bases; bases outside gene matches: 3. CDR3 coding DNA: TGCGCCAGCAGCCAAGGTAGCGGGAGGGAGGATACGCAGTATTTT. It codes for CASSQGSGREDTQYF.

J is TRBJ1-4 and V is TRBV2; D unclear. The CDR3 extends over 15 amino acids. V lost 5 bases, J lost 5 bases, and 15 bases lay in between. Germline loops: CDR1 SNHLY, CDR2 FYNNEI. CDR3: CASSIEELPNEKLFF. The CDR3 DNA follows: TGTGCCAGCAGTATAGAGGAACTCCCCAATGAAAAACTGTTTTTT.